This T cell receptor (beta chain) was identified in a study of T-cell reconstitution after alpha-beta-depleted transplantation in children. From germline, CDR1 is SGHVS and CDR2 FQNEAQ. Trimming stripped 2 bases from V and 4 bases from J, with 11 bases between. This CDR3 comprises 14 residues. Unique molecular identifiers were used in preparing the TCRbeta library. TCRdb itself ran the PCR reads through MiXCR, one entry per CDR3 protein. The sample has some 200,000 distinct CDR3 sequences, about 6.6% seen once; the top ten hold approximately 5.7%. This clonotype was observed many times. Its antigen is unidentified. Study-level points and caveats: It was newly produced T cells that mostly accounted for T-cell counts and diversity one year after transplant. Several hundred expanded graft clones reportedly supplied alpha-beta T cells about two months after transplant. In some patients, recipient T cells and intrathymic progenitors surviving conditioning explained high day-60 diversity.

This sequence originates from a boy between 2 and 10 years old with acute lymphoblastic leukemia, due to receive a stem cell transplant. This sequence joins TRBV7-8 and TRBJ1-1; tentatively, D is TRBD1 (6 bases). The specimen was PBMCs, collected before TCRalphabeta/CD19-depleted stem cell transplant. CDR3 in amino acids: CASSLREGGTEAFF. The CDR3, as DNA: TGTGCCAGCAGCTTAAGGGAGGGGGGCACTGAAGCTTTCTTT.